This TCR beta chain was captured in a study of cytomegalovirus exposure and HLA in healthy donors. General observations from the study: Productive rates of about 87% or about 30% were seen for most TCR beta V segments in an earlier analysis. The study designated 160 or so TCR beta chains cytomegalovirus-associated. A later analysis found TCR association rates differed by HLA locus, highest for DRB1 and lowest for HLA-C.

Donors showed nominal health when sampled, although they likely had unrecorded immune exposures. This CDR3 has 17 residues. Germline loops: CDR1 SQVTM, CDR2 ANQGSEA. J was trimmed by 8 bases and V by 6 bases; bases with no gene match: 22. The table lists this clone with a count of one. What it binds is unknown. Primers included in the PCR were 60 Vbeta and 13 Jbeta primers. Libraries were prepared by immunoSEQ multiplex PCR; TCRdb keeps only in-frame clonotypes and omits some of them. The sample records 140,000 to 150,000 clones, 60% to 75% being singletons. This clonotype was obtained from a man in his thirties or forties in good health and CMV-seronegative. The sequenced sample consisted of PBMCs. The chain combines TRBV29-1 with TRBJ1-2; 9 nucleotides align to TRBD1. CDR3 nucleotides: TGCAGCGTCCAAGTTATTGAAGTACTTACAGGGGGCCGGGGCTACACCTTC. It codes for CSVQVIEVLTGGRGYTF.